Described below is a single TCR beta chain sequence and its context. Its antigen is as yet unknown. This record belongs to a study of regulatory T cells in long-lasting Graves disease. Arm-PCR with iRepertoire HTBI primers amplified the CDR3 regions for these TCR beta libraries. TCRdb recomputed calls from the multiplex PCR reads with MiXCR, one row per CDR3 protein. Here the sample spans about 430,000 distinct CDR3 sequences, 21% being singletons. The V and J ends lost 2 bases and 8 bases respectively, with 19 bases between them. The CDR3 covers 15 residues. CDR1 is SGHRS and CDR2 is YFSETQ in the germline V gene. Time point denoted: persistent/refractory GD, antithyroid drugs over 5 years with positive TRAb. Isolated PBMC RNA provided the starting material for the TCR library. General study points: It was peripheral blood alone, not thyroid tissue, that was studied. With persistent disease, TRBV28, TRBJ1-2 and TRBJ2-5 were the favored segments. Between persistent patients, roughly 2,600 public clonotypes were shared, exceeding the 950 to 1,000 shared between new patients.

This chain joins TRBV5-1 and TRBJ1-2; possibly TRBD1 for D (6 bases). The source is a female donor with Graves disease. The input for sequencing was peripheral blood mononuclear cells (PBMCs), taken when the disease was refractory, from a patient treated with antithyroid drugs. The CDR3 is CASSLNPGQAKGYTF. DNA for the CDR3: TGCGCCAGCAGCTTAAATCCGGGACAAGCTAAGGGCTACACCTTC.